The rows below give T cell receptor beta chains drawn from one sample of a study of long-term antiretroviral therapy in people with HIV. The data were produced by immunoSEQ multiplex PCR, yet TCRdb's version contains in-frame clones alone and is incomplete. The table records approximately 14,000 clones, approximately 83% of them present only once. Source: unsorted PBMCs, taken just before starting antiretroviral therapy. These receptors were obtained from a man aged 35-49 years with HIV. Both conserved end residues are part of each CDR3. D genes are given only for firm matches. Some rows have no size entry. The others give once, few or many, or a class for an expanded clone.

TGTGCCAGCAGTTTATCGCTCGGGAATGAGCAGTTCTTC,CASSLSLGNEQFF,-,-,TRBJ2-1,TRBV27
TGTGCCAGTAGTTCTAGCGGGAGTCGGACCACAGATACGCAGTATTTT,CASSSSGSRTTDTQYF,-,TRBD2,TRBJ2-3,TRBV19
TGTGCCAGCAGCCGGGAAGGGGGGATTAATTCACCCCTCCACTTT,CASSREGGINSPLHF,-,-,TRBJ1-6,TRBV7-6
TGTGCCAGCAGTCCGGGGACAGGGATGATAGATACGCAGTATTTT,CASSPGTGMIDTQYF,-,TRBD1,TRBJ2-3,TRBV5-6
TGCGCCAGCAGCCAGGGGGGTCTAGCCAAAAACATTCAGTACTTC,CASSQGGLAKNIQYF,-,-,TRBJ2-4,TRBV5-1
TGTGCCAGCGTCCCTTCGTGGGGAAATCAGCCCCAGCATTTT,CASVPSWGNQPQHF,-,-,TRBJ1-5,TRBV6-1
TGTGCCAGCAGCCAAACCGGAGGGCTGAGGGGTGAGCAGTTCTTC,CASSQTGGLRGEQFF,-,-,TRBJ2-1,TRBV13
TGTGCCAGCAGCTTAGCGGGGAACACAGATACGCAGTATTTT,CASSLAGNTDTQYF,-,-,TRBJ2-3,TRBV7-8
TGTGCCAGCAGTAAGCGACAGGGCCGGGACAATCAGCCCCAGCATTTT,CASSKRQGRDNQPQHF,-,TRBD1,TRBJ1-5,TRBV27
TGTGCCAGCAGCCTCCGACAGGATAGCAATCAGCCCCAGCATTTT,CASSLRQDSNQPQHF,-,-,TRBJ1-5,TRBV5-5
TGTGCCATCAGTGAGTCGGCGGAGGGAAACTATGGCTACACCTTC,CAISESAEGNYGYTF,once,-,TRBJ1-2,TRBV10-3
TGCAGCGTTGAAGATTCAGGGACAGGGACCTACGAGCAGTACTTC,CSVEDSGTGTYEQYF,-,TRBD1,TRBJ2-7,TRBV29-1
TGCAGTGCAAGGAAGAACACTGAAGCTTTCTTT,CSARKNTEAFF,-,-,TRBJ1-1,TRBV20-1
TGTGCCAGCAGCTTCCGAGGTGAAAAACTGTTTTTT,CASSFRGEKLFF,-,-,TRBJ1-4,TRBV7-2
TGTGCCAGCAGCACCACGGGACAGGGAAAGACCCAGTACTTC,CASSTTGQGKTQYF,-,TRBD1,TRBJ2-5,TRBV5-5
TGCGCCAGCAGACTAGCGGGGCCAGATACGCAGTATTTT,CASRLAGPDTQYF,-,TRBD2,TRBJ2-3,TRBV10-2
TGTGCCAGCAGCACCCGACTAGCGGGGTACCAAGAGACCCAGTACTTC,CASSTRLAGYQETQYF,-,TRBD2,TRBJ2-5,TRBV7-2
TGTGCCAGCAGCCCAGACAGCCACAATAGCAATCAGCCCCAGCATTTT,CASSPDSHNSNQPQHF,-,-,TRBJ1-5,TRBV5-8